One sample yielded the 20 T cell receptor beta chains listed below, sequenced in a study of cytomegalovirus exposure and HLA in healthy donors. 60 Vbeta and 13 Jbeta primers were used in PCR. Produced via immunoSEQ multiplex PCR; TCRdb's table is partial and in-frame only. The table has some 200,000 clones, over 70% seen once. The sequencing sample was made of PBMCs. The source of these receptors is a woman aged 25 to 39 in good health and CMV-seronegative.

The chain uses TRBV6-5 and TRBJ2-3, with TRBD2 as a possible D gene (5 bases). Trimming stripped 4 bases from V and 3 bases from J, with 11 bases between. The CDR3 is 14 amino acids. Germline CDR1 and CDR2: MNHEY and SVGAGI. The CDR3 bases are TGTGCCAGCAGTTGGGTGGGCGGGACAGATACGCAGTATTTT. It specifies CASSWVGGTDTQYF.

The chain employs TRBV29-1 and TRBJ2-7; 13 nucleotides match TRBD2. CDR1 is SQVTM, CDR2 ANQGSEA, per germline. The CDR3 runs to 15 residues. J was trimmed by 6 bases and V by 6 bases; bases with no gene match: 11. The CDR3 bases are TGCAGCGTGGCACTAGCGGGGGGGCCTACCTCCGAGCAGTACTTC. This gives the protein CSVALAGGPTSEQYF.

The chain carries TRBV4-1 and TRBJ2-1; 7 bases are a match to TRBD2. The V gene end was trimmed by 3 bases and the J gene end by 4 bases; junction bases not matched to a gene: 15. In germline, CDR1 is MGHRA, CDR2 YSYEKL. This CDR3 has 18 residues. The DNA for the CDR3 is TGCGCCAGCAGCCAGACGCCCTTCGCGGGAGAGTGGTACAATGAGCAGTTCTTC. As protein: CASSQTPFAGEWYNEQFF.

The chain employs TRBV11-2 and TRBJ1-1, with no clear D. CDR1 is SGHAT and CDR2 is FQNNGV in the germline V gene. The CDR3 sequence is 12 residues long. V was cut by 1 base and J by 7 bases, with 7 bases left in between. The DNA for the CDR3 is TGTGCCAGCAGCTTAGTATCCGGTGAAGCTTTCTTT. This translates into CASSLVSGEAFF. The full variable domain, completed using reference TRBV11-2 and TRBJ1-1, is EAGVAQSPRYKIIEKRQSVAFWCNPISGHATLYWYQQILGQGPKLLIQFQNNGVVDDSQLPKDRFSAERLKGVDSTLKIQPAKLEDSAVYLCASSLVSGEAFFGQGTRLTVV.

The V gene is TRBV4-1, the J gene TRBJ1-6; D remains unclear. Trimming took off 0 bases at V and 10 bases at J, with 7 bases between the two ends. This CDR3 comprises 13 residues. The V gene's germline CDR1 is MGHRA and CDR2 YSYEKL. CDR3 sequence: CASSQEFPSPLHF. The CDR3 bases are TGCGCCAGCAGCCAAGAATTCCCGTCACCCCTCCACTTT.

The rearrangement joins TRBV28 to TRBJ2-7, with D perhaps matching TRBD1 (5 bases). The CDR3 sequence is 15 residues long. CDR1 is MDHEN and CDR2 is SYDVKM in the germline V gene. Trimming shortened V by 5 bases and J by 2 bases, and 16 bases separated the two germline ends. DNA of the CDR3: TGTGCCAGCAGTGGATACCCATACAGGACCTACGAGCAGTACTTC. Protein sequence: CASSGYPYRTYEQYF.

The gene calls are TRBV28 and TRBJ1-4; 11 bases map to TRBD1. Germline CDR1 reads MDHEN; CDR2 reads SYDVKM. Unmatched junction bases numbered 5, after V lost 6 bases and J lost 5 bases. The CDR3 sequence is 15 residues long. Written as DNA, the CDR3 is TGTGCCAGCAGGGGGACAGGGGGAAGGAATGAAAAACTGTTTTTT. Amino acids: CASRGTGGRNEKLFF.

V and J are TRBV5-6 and TRBJ2-2, with D possibly matching TRBD2 (6 bases). V was clipped by 4 bases and J by 2 bases, with 15 bases between them. The CDR3 runs to 16 residues. The germline V gene has CDR1 SGHDT and CDR2 YYEEEE. Here the CDR3 reads CASSRRRGANTGELFF. As DNA, the CDR3 is TGTGCCAGCAGCCGGCGGCGGGGAGCTAACACCGGGGAGCTGTTTTTT.

This chain connects TRBV29-1 to TRBJ2-1; perhaps TRBD1 as D (6 bases). Germline loops: CDR1 SQVTM, CDR2 ANQGSEA. The CDR3 is 13 residues long. The CDR3: CSPRGGSYNEQFF. The CDR3 DNA reads as TGCAGTCCCAGGGGTGGGTCCTACAATGAGCAGTTCTTC.

J is TRBJ2-3 and V is TRBV5-1; 12 bases fit TRBD2. The CDR3 is 22 amino acids. Germline CDR1 reads SGHRS; CDR2 reads YFSETQ. V gave up 2 bases and J gave up 4 bases; unmatched junction bases: 23. Here the CDR3 DNA reads TGCGCCAGCAGCTTACAGTACTCTAAGACTAGCGGGGGCCAGGTATTCCCAGATACGCAGTATTTT. This translates into CASSLQYSKTSGGQVFPDTQYF.

The chain carries TRBV9 and TRBJ1-1; D is possibly TRBD1 (6 bases). V dropped 0 bases and J dropped 3 bases, with 18 bases sitting between them. Germline V lookup: CDR1 SGDLS, CDR2 YYNGEE. This CDR3 has 17 residues. The CDR3 here is CASSVEGGGGLDTEAFF. The CDR3 nucleotides are TGTGCCAGCAGCGTAGAGGGGGGCGGGGGGCTGGACACTGAAGCTTTCTTT.

The sample holds one count of this clone. The chain uses TRBV6-5 and TRBJ2-1; 7 bases agree with TRBD1. The CDR3 has 14 amino acids. Germline CDR1 MNHEY, CDR2 SVGAGI. V gave up 5 bases and J gave up 7 bases; unmatched junction bases: 8. CDR3 in DNA: TGTGCCAGCAGTACCCCTGACAGGGCTAATGAGCAGTTCTTC. Translation: CASSTPDRANEQFF.

The V gene is TRBV29-1, the J gene TRBJ2-1, with TRBD2 matching over 9 bases. This CDR3 has 16 amino acids. V shed 0 bases, J shed 5 bases, and the junction held 8 bases outside the gene matches. Per germline, CDR1 SQVTM and CDR2 ANQGSEA. In DNA, the CDR3 is TGCAGCGTTGAAGATCTGGCTAGCGGGGCCAACAATGAGCAGTTCTTC. It yields the protein CSVEDLASGANNEQFF.

This chain connects TRBV6-5 to TRBJ1-3; 7 bases align to TRBD1. The germline CDR1 and CDR2 sequences are MNHEY and SVGAGI. V lost 5 bases and J lost 1; bases outside the gene matches: 2. The CDR3 is made up of 14 amino acids. CDR3 sequence reads: CASSRDSSGNTIYF. CDR3 nucleotide sequence: TGTGCCAGCAGTAGGGACAGTTCTGGAAACACCATATATTTT.

J is TRBJ1-2 and V is TRBV4-1; D unclear. V dropped 0 bases and J dropped 4 bases, with 6 bases sitting between them. The CDR3 runs to 13 residues. In germline, CDR1 is MGHRA, CDR2 YSYEKL. Here the CDR3 DNA reads TGCGCCAGCAGCCAAGATTCCTCCTATGGCTACACCTTC. It codes for CASSQDSSYGYTF.

The chain is built from TRBV10-2 and TRBJ1-1; D not resolved. The V end lost 6 bases, the J end lost 3 bases, and 8 bases lay between the germline ends. There are 12 residues in the CDR3. The germline V gene has CDR1 WSHSY and CDR2 SAAADI. The CDR3 protein is CASSRLDTEAFF. The CDR3 coding sequence is TGCGCCAGCAGCCGACTGGACACTGAAGCTTTCTTT.

The V gene is TRBV2, the J gene TRBJ1-1; D ambiguous. This CDR3 has 13 amino acids. V was pared by 4 bases and J by 3 bases, with 9 bases between. Germline CDR1 SNHLY, CDR2 FYNNEI. CDR3 sequence (DNA): TGTGCCAGCAGTGGTGTCAGGTACACTGAAGCTTTCTTT. This translates into CASSGVRYTEAFF.

This chain links TRBV7-9 with TRBJ1-6, with 7 bases lining up with TRBD1. This CDR3 spans 15 amino acids. Germline V gene data show CDR1 as SEHNR and CDR2 as FQNEAQ (reference sequence). V dropped 4 bases and J dropped 13; count of bases not matched to a gene: 13. CDR3: CASSSQRQGRAPLHF. CDR3 DNA: TGTGCCAGCAGCTCCCAGAGACAGGGAAGGGCGCCCCTCCACTTT.

The CDR3 bases are TGTGCCAGCAGCCGTTCCGGACAGGGAGGCTACGAGCAGTACTTC. Amino acids: CASSRSGQGGYEQYF. The chain couples TRBV6-5 to TRBJ2-5; 8 bases are shared with TRBD1. Judging by the DNA end, TRBJ2-7 fits better; the J call may be wrong. The CDR3 has 15 residues. Germline assignment: CDR1 MNHEY and CDR2 SVGAGI.

This rearrangement joins TRBV4-1 to TRBJ1-1; possibly TRBD1 for D (5 bases). Germline CDR1 and CDR2: MGHRA and YSYEKL. This CDR3 contains 16 residues. The V end lost 0 bases, the J end lost 1 base, and 12 bases lay between the germline ends. The CDR3 bases are TGCGCCAGCAGCCAAGATCGGGGCGGGGGGAACACTGAAGCTTTCTTT. Translated: CASSQDRGGGNTEAFF.